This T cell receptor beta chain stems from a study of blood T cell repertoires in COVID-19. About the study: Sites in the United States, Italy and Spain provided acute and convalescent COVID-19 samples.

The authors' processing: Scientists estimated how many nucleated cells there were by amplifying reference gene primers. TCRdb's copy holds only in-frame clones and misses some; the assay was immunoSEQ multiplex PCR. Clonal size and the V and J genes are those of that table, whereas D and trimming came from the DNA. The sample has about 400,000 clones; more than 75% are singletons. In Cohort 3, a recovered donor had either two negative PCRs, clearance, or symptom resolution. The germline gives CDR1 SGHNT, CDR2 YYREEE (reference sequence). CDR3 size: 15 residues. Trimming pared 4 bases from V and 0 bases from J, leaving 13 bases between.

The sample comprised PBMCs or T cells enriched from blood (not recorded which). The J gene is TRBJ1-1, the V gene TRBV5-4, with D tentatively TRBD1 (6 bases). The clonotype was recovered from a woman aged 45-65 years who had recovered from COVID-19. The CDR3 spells CASSPGGSMNTEAFF. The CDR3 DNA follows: TGTGCCAGCAGCCCGGGGGGCAGCATGAACACTGAAGCTTTCTTT.